The 25 T cell receptor beta chains below were found in one sample sequenced in a study of tumor-infiltrating lymphocytes in primary liver carcinoma. RNA and DNA were co-extracted from about 19-30 mg of unsorted bulk tissue. A constant-region primer served to make TCR beta cDNA from around 500 ng total RNA. Three-round nested multiplex PCR performed with slightly modified ARM-PCR produced the TCR beta libraries. Forward primers for TRBV1-TRBV30 and a C-beta reverse primer served the first two PCR rounds, at approximately 10 cycles each. MiXCR was run by TCRdb on the multiplex PCR reads, yielding one entry per CDR3 protein. The sample carries approximately 99,000 distinct CDR3 sequences, approximately 68% recorded once. The sequencing input was liver tumor tissue from sampling region 5. The subset: tumor region T5, tumor centre. Every receptor here comes from a woman aged 60 to 75 with primary liver carcinoma and hepatitis B virus infection.

Points on this clonotype: The conserved phenylalanine or tryptophan normally closing the CDR3 is absent here, so this likely arose from a read error. The rearrangement uses TRBV11-2 and TRBJ1-2; no definite D call. The germline V gene encodes CDR1 SGHAT and CDR2 FQNNGV. The CDR3 is 17 amino acids. The CDR3 region has the DNA TGTGCCAGCAACTTAGATCCGATCAGGACGCTGCGCTATGGCTACACCTTA. Its translation: CASNLDPIRTLRYGYTL.

Comments on this clonotype: A much larger clone lies a single base off, so this may be a read error. The chain uses TRBV30 and TRBJ1-2; D not resolved. The germline gives CDR1 GTSNPN, CDR2 SVGIG (reference sequence). This CDR3 contains 14 residues. The CDR3 region is CAWSLGSSFYVYTF. As DNA, the CDR3 is TGTGCCTGGAGTCTTGGGAGCAGCTTCTATGTCTACACCTTC.

This clonotype showed up just once. The chain carries TRBV28 and TRBJ2-2; D is perhaps TRBD1 (5 bases). Trimming removed 2 bases at V and 7 bases at J, with 14 bases between. The CDR3 runs to 15 residues. Germline values: CDR1 MDHEN, CDR2 SYDVKM. In nucleotides, the CDR3 is TGTGCCAGCAGTTTAGCAGGGTCGAGTAGCGGGGAGCTGTTTTTT. Protein: CASSLAGSSSGELFF.

The chain carries TRBV28 and TRBJ1-2; D may be TRBD1 (5 bases). This CDR3 has 14 amino acids. Germline CDR1 is MDHEN and CDR2 is SYDVKM. Trimming pared 6 bases from V and 6 bases from J, leaving 17 bases between. The CDR3 DNA reads TGTGCCAGCAGGTACTCGGGACGGCTCAATGGCTACACCTTC. Translating gives CASRYSGRLNGYTF.

This clonotype turned up a few times. The genes are TRBV15 and TRBJ2-1, with a possible D match to TRBD2 (5 bases). The CDR3 is 13 residues long. Germline V lookup: CDR1 LNHNV, CDR2 YYDKDF (reference sequence). Deletions cut 2 bases from V and 9 bases from J, with 11 bases between. The CDR3: CATSRNSAGEQFF. DNA of the CDR3: TGTGCCACCAGCAGAAATAGCGCGGGTGAGCAGTTCTTC.

Ten or more counts support this clonotype. The CDR3 region has the DNA TGTGCCGTCTCGACAGGGCGCGATCAGCCCCAGCATTTT. Protein sequence: CAVSTGRDQPQHF. The V gene is TRBV10-3, the J gene TRBJ1-5, with 7 positions matching TRBD1. This CDR3 spans 13 amino acids. The germline V gene has CDR1 ENHRY and CDR2 SYGVKD. J was trimmed by 5 bases and V by 11 bases; bases with no gene match: 9.

As for this clonotype: Relative to the germline gene, one junction end is altered; a read error may explain this. The rearrangement uses TRBV11-2 and TRBJ2-2; D is perhaps TRBD1 (5 bases). CDR1 SGHAT and CDR2 FQNNGV come from the germline V gene. The CDR3 runs to 13 residues. The CDR3 DNA follows: TGTGTCAGCAGCTTAAAGGGGACCGGGGAGCTGTTTTTT. This sequence encodes CVSSLKGTGELFF.

The chain links TRBV10-3 to TRBJ1-2, with D tentatively TRBD1 (5 bases). V lost 3 bases to trimming and J lost 14 bases, with 19 bases between them. CDR1 ENHRY and CDR2 SYGVKD come from the germline V gene. This CDR3 comprises 13 residues. DNA of the CDR3: TGTGCCATCAGTGAAGAAGGGGACTATGGCAATACCTTC. This codes for CAISEEGDYGNTF.

As for this clonotype: Sequence at one end of the junction differs from germline and may be a read error. The CDR3 nucleotides read TGTACCAGCAGCTTAGCCCTTAACTACAATGTGCAGTTCTTC. Residues: CTSSLALNYNVQFF. V usage is TRBV11-2 and J usage is TRBJ2-1; D remains unclear. CDR1 is SGHAT, CDR2 FQNNGV, per germline. The length of the CDR3 is 14 residues.

As to this clonotype: Since a much larger clone is just one base distant, this may be a read error. V gene TRBV5-1 combines with J gene TRBJ2-7; 8 bases agree with TRBD1. The CDR3 consists of 17 residues. CDR1 and CDR2 (germline): SGHRS, YFSETQ. The CDR3 region is CANSLPGRGQFSYEQYF. For the CDR3, the DNA is TGCGCCAACAGCCTCCCGGGCAGGGGGCAGTTCTCCTACGAGCAGTACTTC.

Remarks on this clonotype: Being one base from a much bigger clone, this may be a read error. The chain employs TRBV5-1 and TRBJ2-6; the D gene is possibly TRBD1 (6 bases). Looked up from germline, CDR1 is SGHRS and CDR2 is YFSETQ. The CDR3 spans 16 residues. The DNA of the CDR3 is TGCGCCAGCAGCTTGCCAGGACAGTCTGGGGCCAACGTCCTGAATTTC. Encoded protein: CASSLPGQSGANVLNF.

This chain joins TRBV12-3 or TRBV12-4 and TRBJ2-7, with TRBD2 matching over 7 bases. The CDR3 has 18 amino acids. V trimming: 1 base; J trimming: 4 bases; junction bases outside the gene matches: 16. The CDR3 sequence is CASSLGDRLAVNSYEQYF. The DNA of the CDR3 is TGTGCCAGCAGTTTAGGAGACAGACTAGCAGTCAACTCTTACGAGCAGTACTTC.

This clonotype has a count of ten or more. The V call is TRBV6-1, the J call TRBJ1-6, with D unclear. The CDR3 loop spans 12 amino acids. Germline V gene lookup returns CDR1 MNHNS and CDR2 SASEGT. V was cut by 4 bases and J by 7 bases, with 5 bases left in between. CDR3 in DNA: TGTGCCAGCAGTGTCGCGAATTCACCCCTCCACTTT. This gives the protein CASSVANSPLHF.

As for this clonotype: Its ends do not fully match the called genes, so a read error is possible. The gene calls are TRBV6-5 and TRBJ2-7; tentatively, D is TRBD1 (6 bases). The germline V gene encodes CDR1 MNHEY and CDR2 SVGAGI. This CDR3 has 15 amino acids. The CDR3, as DNA: TGTGTCAGCAGGGGCCCACGGCAGGCCTACTACGAGCAGTATTTC. Translation gives CVSRGPRQAYYEQYF.

Points on this clonotype: Lacking the conserved final phenylalanine or tryptophan, this CDR3 likely reflects a read error. The chain has TRBV7-9 and TRBJ2-7; TRBD2 matches at 11 bases. With V trimmed by 5 bases and J by 1 base, 4 bases remained unmatched. The CDR3 is 15 amino acids. Germline CDR1 reads SEHNR; CDR2 reads FQNEAQ (reference sequence). This CDR3 reads CASSVGLAESYEQYL. In DNA form, the CDR3 reads TGTGCCAGCAGCGTGGGACTAGCGGAGTCCTACGAGCAGTACCTC.

Concerning this clonotype: A much larger clone sits a single nucleotide away, making a read error possible. The chain uses TRBV7-8 and TRBJ2-2; D is unresolved. Germline CDR1 is SGHVS and CDR2 is FQNEAQ. This CDR3 spans 14 amino acids. The CDR3 DNA reads as TGTGACAGCAGCCCAGCCTTGGGATCCGGGGAGCTGTTTTTT. Protein sequence: CDSSPALGSGELFF.

This clonotype was counted ten times or more. This chain links TRBV6-6 with TRBJ2-2; a possible D gene is TRBD1 (6 bases). The CDR3 loop spans 15 amino acids. V was clipped by 2 bases and J by 2 bases, with 9 bases between them. CDR1 is MNHNY and CDR2 is SVGAGI in the germline V gene (reference sequence). CDR3: CASSYGGSNTGELFF. The CDR3 DNA is TGTGCCAGCAGTTACGGGGGCAGCAACACCGGGGAGCTGTTTTTT.

V gene TRBV11-3 combines with J gene TRBJ2-3, with a weak D call TRBD2 (5 bases). The CDR3 totals 17 residues. Trimming shortened V by 5 bases and J by 4 bases, and 22 bases separated the two germline ends. Germline V gives CDR1 SGHNT, CDR2 YENEEA. The CDR3: CASSRAAGRRASDTQYF. DNA for the CDR3: TGTGCCAGCAGCCGGGCGGCCGGACGGCGGGCCTCAGATACGCAGTATTTT.

Worth noting for this clonotype: Sequence at one end of the junction differs from germline and may be a read error. The chain employs TRBV29-1 and TRBJ2-3; 12 nucleotides line up with TRBD2. Germline V gives CDR1 SQVTM, CDR2 ANQGSEA. This CDR3 contains 15 residues. Here the CDR3 reads CNVEPTSGSTDMQYF. DNA of the CDR3: TGCAACGTTGAACCGACTAGCGGGAGCACAGATATGCAGTATTTT.

In the case of this clonotype: Germline is not matched at one junction end, which may reflect a read error. J is TRBJ2-7 and V is TRBV11-3; maybe TRBD1 (5 bases). Germline CDR1 and CDR2: SGHNT and YENEEA. The CDR3 sequence is 15 residues long. The CDR3 sequence: CADSLEPLGIYEQYF. Here the CDR3 DNA reads TGCGCCGACAGCCTGGAACCCCTAGGGATCTACGAGCAGTACTTC.

With regard to this clonotype: At one end the junction does not follow the germline gene, possibly because of a read error. The chain links TRBV20-1 to TRBJ1-1; D is unresolved. Germline CDR1 and CDR2: DFQATT and SNEGSKA (reference sequence). CDR3 length: 13 amino acids. The CDR3 DNA reads TGCAGTGCGAGAGCAGGATTGAACACTGAAGCTTTCTTT. Residues: CSARAGLNTEAFF.

This chain links TRBV5-5 with TRBJ2-2, with D perhaps matching TRBD1 or TRBD2 (6 bases each). The CDR3 is 17 amino acids. The V gene's germline CDR1 is SGHKS and CDR2 YYEKEE (reference sequence). Trimming took 2 bases from V and 0 from J, leaving 14 bases between them. Here the CDR3 DNA reads TGTGCCAGCAGCTTTGCCAACGGGGGCCCGAACACCGGGGAGCTGTTTTTT. As protein: CASSFANGGPNTGELFF.

The chain carries TRBV11-2 and TRBJ1-1, with D possibly TRBD1 on 5 matching bases. CDR1 and CDR2 (germline): SGHAT, FQNNGV. The CDR3 is made up of 13 amino acids. CDR3 bases: TGTGGCGGCAGCTTAGAGGGGTCTTCCGAAGCTTTCTTT. This gives the protein CGGSLEGSSEAFF.

As for this clonotype: This may come from a read error, since a much larger clone is one base off. The CDR3 DNA sequence: TGCGCCAGCAGCCTCGCGGAAGAGATCCAGTACTTC. It yields the protein CASSLAEEIQYF. The chain has TRBV5-1 and TRBJ2-5; D is uncertain. Germline-derived CDR1 and CDR2 are SGHRS and YFSETQ. The CDR3 runs 12 residues. Full variable domain (missing parts from reference TRBV5-1 and TRBJ2-5): KAGVTQTPRYLIKTRGQQVTLSCSPISGHRSVSWYQQTPGQGLQFLFEYFSETQRNKGNFPGRFSGRQFSNSRSEMNVSTLELGDSALYLCASSLAEEIQYFGPGTRLLVL.

The sample holds one count of this clonotype. Sequence at one end of the junction differs from germline and may be a read error. V and J are TRBV6-6 and TRBJ1-2; D gene unclear. In germline, CDR1 is MNHNY, CDR2 SVGAGI (reference sequence). The CDR3 totals 12 residues. The CDR3 sequence is CASTPYEEGFTF. The CDR3 nucleotides are TGTGCCAGTACCCCGTACGAGGAAGGCTTCACCTTC.